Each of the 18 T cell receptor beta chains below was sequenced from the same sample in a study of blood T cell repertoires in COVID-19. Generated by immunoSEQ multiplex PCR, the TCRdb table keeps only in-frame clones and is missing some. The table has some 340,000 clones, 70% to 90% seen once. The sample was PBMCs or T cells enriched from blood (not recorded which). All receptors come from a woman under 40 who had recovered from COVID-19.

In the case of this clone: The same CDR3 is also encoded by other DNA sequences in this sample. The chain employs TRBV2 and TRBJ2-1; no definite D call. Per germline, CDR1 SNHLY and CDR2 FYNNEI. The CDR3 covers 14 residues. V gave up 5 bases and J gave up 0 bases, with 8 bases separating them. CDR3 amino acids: CASSLSFSYNEQFF. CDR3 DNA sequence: TGTGCCAGCAGTCTTAGTTTCTCCTACAATGAGCAGTTCTTC.

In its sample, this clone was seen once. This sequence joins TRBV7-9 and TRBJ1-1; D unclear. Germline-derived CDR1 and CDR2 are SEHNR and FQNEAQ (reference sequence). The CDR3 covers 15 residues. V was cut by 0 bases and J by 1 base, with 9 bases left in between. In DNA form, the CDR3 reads TGTGCCAGCAGCTTAGCCCCCAGGCGGAACACTGAAGCTTTCTTT. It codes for CASSLAPRRNTEAFF. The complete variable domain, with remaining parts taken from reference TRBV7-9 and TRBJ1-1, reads DTGVSQNPRHKITKRGQNVTFRCDPISEHNRLYWYRQTLGQGPEFLTYFQNEAQLEKSRLLSDRFSAERPKGSFSTLEIQRTEQGDSAMYLCASSLAPRRNTEAFFGQGTRLTVV.

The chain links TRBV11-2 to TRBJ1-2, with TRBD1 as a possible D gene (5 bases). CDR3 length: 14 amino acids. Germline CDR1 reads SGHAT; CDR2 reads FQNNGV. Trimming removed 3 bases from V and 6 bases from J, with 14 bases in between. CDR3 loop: CASSFAGQGHGYTF. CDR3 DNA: TGTGCCAGCAGCTTCGCCGGCCAGGGCCATGGCTACACCTTC.

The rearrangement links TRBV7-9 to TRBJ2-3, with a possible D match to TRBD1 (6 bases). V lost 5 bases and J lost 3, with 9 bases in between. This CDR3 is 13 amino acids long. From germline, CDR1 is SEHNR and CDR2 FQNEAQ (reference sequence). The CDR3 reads CASSTQGTDTQYF. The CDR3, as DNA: TGTGCCAGCAGCACCCAGGGGACAGATACGCAGTATTTT.

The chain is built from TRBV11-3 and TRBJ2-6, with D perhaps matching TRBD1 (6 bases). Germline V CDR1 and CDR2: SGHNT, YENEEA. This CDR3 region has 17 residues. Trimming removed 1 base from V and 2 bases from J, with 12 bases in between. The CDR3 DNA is TGTGCCAGCAGCTTAGGGGACACCTTAGCTGGGGCCAACGTCCTGACTTTC. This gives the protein CASSLGDTLAGANVLTF.

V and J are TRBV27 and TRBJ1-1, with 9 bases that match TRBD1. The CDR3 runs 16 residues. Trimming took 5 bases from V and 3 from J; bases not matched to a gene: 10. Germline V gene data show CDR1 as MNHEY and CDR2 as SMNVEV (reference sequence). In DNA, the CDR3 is TGTGCCAGCAGTGCCTGGACAGGGGTAAGGGACACTGAAGCTTTCTTT. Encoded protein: CASSAWTGVRDTEAFF.

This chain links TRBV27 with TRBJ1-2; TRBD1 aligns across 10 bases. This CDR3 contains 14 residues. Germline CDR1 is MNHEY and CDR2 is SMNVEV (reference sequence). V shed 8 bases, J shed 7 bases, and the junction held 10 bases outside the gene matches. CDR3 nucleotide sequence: TGTGCCAGCGGCTTCGGGACAGGGGTTGCTGGCTACACCTTC. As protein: CASGFGTGVAGYTF.

This chain's CDR3 is CASSVTDEQYF. In DNA, the CDR3 is TGTGCCAGCAGCGTTACAGACGAGCAGTACTTC. The chain joins TRBV9 to TRBJ2-7; no clear D. This CDR3 region has 11 residues. Trimming pared 2 bases from V and 5 bases from J, leaving 5 bases between. CDR1 SGDLS and CDR2 YYNGEE come from the germline V gene.

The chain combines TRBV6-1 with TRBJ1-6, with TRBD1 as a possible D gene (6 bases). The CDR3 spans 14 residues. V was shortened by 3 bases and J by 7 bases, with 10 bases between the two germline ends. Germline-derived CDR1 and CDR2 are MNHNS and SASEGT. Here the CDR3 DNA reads TGTGCCAGCAGTGACGACAGGATGAATTCACCCCTCCACTTT. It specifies CASSDDRMNSPLHF.

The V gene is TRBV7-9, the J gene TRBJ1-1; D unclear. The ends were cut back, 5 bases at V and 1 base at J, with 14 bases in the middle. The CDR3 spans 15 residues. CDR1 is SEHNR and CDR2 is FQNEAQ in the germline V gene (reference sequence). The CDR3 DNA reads TGTGCCAGCAGCCGCCCCCTTGGGCCGAACACTGAAGCTTTCTTT. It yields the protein CASSRPLGPNTEAFF.

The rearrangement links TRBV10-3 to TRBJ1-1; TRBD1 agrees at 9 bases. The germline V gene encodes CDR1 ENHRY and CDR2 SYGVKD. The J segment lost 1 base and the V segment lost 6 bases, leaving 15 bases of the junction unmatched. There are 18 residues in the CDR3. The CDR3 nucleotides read TGTGCCATCAGAACCGGGACAGGGAGTAATCGGGAGAACACTGAAGCTTTCTTT. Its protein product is CAIRTGTGSNRENTEAFF.

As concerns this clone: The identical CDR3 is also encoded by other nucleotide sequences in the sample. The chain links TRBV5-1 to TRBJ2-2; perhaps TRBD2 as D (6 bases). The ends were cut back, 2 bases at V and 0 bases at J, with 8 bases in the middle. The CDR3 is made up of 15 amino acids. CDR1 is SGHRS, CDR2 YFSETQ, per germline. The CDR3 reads CASSLGTANTGELFF. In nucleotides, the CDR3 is TGCGCCAGCAGCTTAGGGACTGCGAACACCGGGGAGCTGTTTTTT. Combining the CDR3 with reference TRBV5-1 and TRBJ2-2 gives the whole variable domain KAGVTQTPRYLIKTRGQQVTLSCSPISGHRSVSWYQQTPGQGLQFLFEYFSETQRNKGNFPGRFSGRQFSNSRSEMNVSTLELGDSALYLCASSLGTANTGELFFGEGSRLTVL.

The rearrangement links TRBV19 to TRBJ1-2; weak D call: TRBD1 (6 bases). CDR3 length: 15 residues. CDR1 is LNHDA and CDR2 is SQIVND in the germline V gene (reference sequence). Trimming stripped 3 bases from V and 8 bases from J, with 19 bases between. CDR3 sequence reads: CASSMVGRGPEGYTF. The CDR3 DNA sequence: TGTGCCAGTAGTATGGTTGGCAGGGGCCCCGAAGGCTACACCTTC. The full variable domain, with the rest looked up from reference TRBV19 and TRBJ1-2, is DGGITQSPKYLFRKEGQNVTLSCEQNLNHDAMYWYRQDPGQGLRLIYYSQIVNDFQKGDIAEGYSVSREKKESFPLTVTSAQKNPTAFYLCASSMVGRGPEGYTFGSGTRLTVV.

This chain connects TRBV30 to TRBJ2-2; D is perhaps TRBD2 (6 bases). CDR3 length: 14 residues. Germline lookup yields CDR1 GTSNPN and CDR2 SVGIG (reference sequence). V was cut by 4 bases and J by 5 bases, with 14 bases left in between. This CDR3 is CAWIRDWGTGELFF. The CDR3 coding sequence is TGTGCCTGGATCCGGGACTGGGGAACCGGGGAGCTGTTTTTT.

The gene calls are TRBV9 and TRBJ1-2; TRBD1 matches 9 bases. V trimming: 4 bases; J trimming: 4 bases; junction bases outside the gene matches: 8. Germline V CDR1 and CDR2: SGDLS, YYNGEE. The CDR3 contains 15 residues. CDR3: CASSPRGTGFYGYTF. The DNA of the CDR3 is TGTGCCAGCAGCCCGCGCGGGACAGGGTTCTATGGCTACACCTTC.

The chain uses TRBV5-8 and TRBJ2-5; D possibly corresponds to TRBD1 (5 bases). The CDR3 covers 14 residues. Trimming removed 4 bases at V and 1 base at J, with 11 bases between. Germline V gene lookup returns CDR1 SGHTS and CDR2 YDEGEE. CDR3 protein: CASSARQIQETQYF. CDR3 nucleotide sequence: TGTGCCAGCAGCGCGCGACAGATCCAAGAGACCCAGTACTTC. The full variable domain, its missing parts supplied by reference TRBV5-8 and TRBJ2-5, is EAGVTQSPTHLIKTRGQQATLRCSPISGHTSVYWYQQALGLGLQFLLWYDEGEERNRGNFPPRFSGRQFPNYSSELNVNALELEDSALYLCASSARQIQETQYFGPGTRLLVL.

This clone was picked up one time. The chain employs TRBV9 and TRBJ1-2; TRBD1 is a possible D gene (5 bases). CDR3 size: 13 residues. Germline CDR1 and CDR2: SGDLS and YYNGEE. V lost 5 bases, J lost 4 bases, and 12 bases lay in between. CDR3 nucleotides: TGTGCCAGCAGGACCGACAGATCCTATGGCTACACCTTC. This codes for CASRTDRSYGYTF. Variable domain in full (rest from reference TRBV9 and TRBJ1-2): DSGVTQTPKHLITATGQRVTLRCSPRSGDLSVYWYQQSLDQGLQFLIQYYNGEERAKGNILERFSAQQFPDLHSELNLSSLELGDSALYFCASRTDRSYGYTFGSGTRLTVV.

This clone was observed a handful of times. DNA of the CDR3: TGTGCCTGGAGTGTACAATCGAACACTGAAGCTTTCTTT. It is translated as CAWSVQSNTEAFF. The rearrangement joins TRBV30 to TRBJ1-1; no clear D. Germline CDR1 and CDR2: GTSNPN and SVGIG (reference sequence). The V gene lost 0 bases and the J gene lost 1 base, with 6 bases spanning the gap. The CDR3 spans 13 residues. The variable domain in full, with the rest retrieved from reference TRBV30 and TRBJ1-1, is SQTIHQWPATLVQPVGSPLSLECTVEGTSNPNLYWYRQAAGRGLQLLFYSVGIGQISSEVPQNLSASRPQDRQFILSSKKLLLSDSGFYLCAWSVQSNTEAFFGQGTRLTVV.